Listed below are T cell receptor beta chains from one sample, sequenced in a study of blood T cell repertoires in COVID-19. Sequencing used immunoSEQ multiplex PCR; TCRdb keeps in-frame clones, though not all of them. The sample yields fewer than 250,000 clones, around four fifths seen once. The sample taken for sequencing was peripheral blood. These receptors all stem from a woman aged 45-65 years with acute or convalescent COVID-19. CDR3s include the opening cysteine and the closing phenylalanine or tryptophan. Each record gives: V gene, J gene, clone size, CDR3 protein. The size of a clone is reported for some rows only, either as once, few or many, or as a class for expanded clones.

>TRBV5-5|TRBJ1-1|.
CASSLAVSLNTEAFF
>TRBV7-2|TRBJ1-1|.
CASKSGTATGNTEAFF
>TRBV9|TRBJ1-6|.
CASSAAGGSSYNSPLHF
>TRBV24-1|TRBJ2-1|.
CATSGGGTSGYNEQFF
>TRBV4-2|TRBJ2-3|.
CASSQSVAPDTQYF
>TRBV29-1|TRBJ1-4|.
CSVRGQGETNEKLFF
>TRBV18|TRBJ2-5|.
CASSSDLETQYF
>TRBV19|TRBJ2-2|.
CASSSGLAANTGELFF
>TRBV12-2|TRBJ2-1|many
CASRLVFLYNEQFF
>TRBV29-1|TRBJ2-7|.
CSVEGARTGAYEQYF
>TRBV29-1|TRBJ2-6|.
CSVQVSGANVLTF
>TRBV7-9|TRBJ1-3|.
CASSRAGVKNTIYF
>TRBV7-9|TRBJ2-7|.
CASGGRDAYEQYF
>TRBV28|TRBJ2-3|.
CASSSRGGSTDTQYF
>TRBV5-1|TRBJ2-7|.
CASRTQTGSSGSYEQYF
>TRBV5-6|TRBJ2-7|once
CASSLAGLAPYEQYF
>TRBV4-2|TRBJ1-1|.
CASSQGLQDTRGSNTEAFF
>TRBV15|TRBJ2-7|few
CATSRDLDRAYEQYF
>TRBV5-8|TRBJ1-6|.
CASSFESRNSPLHF
>TRBV29-1|TRBJ2-1|.
CSVEAHNEQFF
>TRBV24-1|TRBJ2-5|.
CATSATGTAQETQYF
>TRBV7-2|TRBJ2-1|.
CASSFDRTGEFYNEQFF
>TRBV7-3|TRBJ2-1|.
CASSLRDRGGQFF
>TRBV6-1|TRBJ2-3|.
CASSDVLAGDTQYF
>TRBV27|TRBJ2-3|few
CASTNLGDTQYF
>TRBV5-1|TRBJ2-7|.
CASSLSPSTHEQYF
>TRBV10-3|TRBJ2-3|once
CATEDREDGTDTQYF
>TRBV19|TRBJ2-7|.
CASGGASYEQYF
>TRBV24-1|TRBJ2-1|.
CATSDATPGLAHNEQFF
>TRBV3-1/TRBV3-2|TRBJ1-1|.
CASSQRGEAFF
>TRBV9|TRBJ2-3|few
CASSVGTSGRWGDTQYF
>TRBV28|TRBJ2-5|.
CASSFPLAGGQETQYF
>TRBV19|TRBJ2-1|few
CASSNDRGWEQFF
>TRBV24-1|TRBJ2-5|.
CATSDPAGEETQYF
>TRBV3-1/TRBV3-2|TRBJ2-7|.
CASSHTSFSSYEQYF
>TRBV14|TRBJ2-4|.
CASSQDPGGIQYF
>TRBV7-8|TRBJ1-1|.
CASSALQGMNTEAFF
>TRBV6-5|TRBJ1-2|.
CASSYGPNYGYTF
>TRBV24-1|TRBJ2-2|.
CATSDLVVSGTGELFF
>TRBV5-1|TRBJ1-3|.
CASSLYPGTGEIVRSGNTIYF
>TRBV5-1|TRBJ1-2|.
CASSLTVNYGYTF
>TRBV5-6|TRBJ2-5|.
CASSSVLAGLGETQYF
>TRBV9|TRBJ2-5|.
CASSPITGGLVTQYF
>TRBV5-1|TRBJ2-2|once
CASSLAQGGTGELFF
>TRBV5-1|TRBJ1-3|.
CASSREGASGNTIYF
>TRBV6-2/TRBV6-3|TRBJ1-1|once
CASSSSTGGVSFF
>TRBV10-3|TRBJ2-2|.
CAISGEGEHTGELFF
>TRBV6-5|TRBJ2-3|.
CASSLAGLSTDTQYF
>TRBV28|TRBJ2-2|once
CASTRETSGRPGELFF
>TRBV6-6|TRBJ1-2|once
CASSPGTGGHGYTF
>TRBV29-1|TRBJ2-7|.
CSVPIAGGPYEQYF